This T cell receptor beta chain was documented in a study of T cell responses to AZD1222 COVID-19 vaccine. Study-wide points: There were vaccine-associated CD4 TCRs across spike, dominant at 160-218 and 743-854. The study found Spike-specific TCR breadth and depth rose after two AZD1222 doses. Nearly half of spike-specific TCRs reportedly target unmutated variant regions.

Libraries were prepared by immunoSEQ multiplex PCR; TCRdb keeps only in-frame clonotypes and omits some of them. This table has about 130,000 clones, about 88% appearing once. This CDR3 region has 16 residues. The germline V gene encodes CDR1 LNHDA and CDR2 SQIVND (reference sequence). Trimming cost V 3 bases and J 6 bases, with 17 bases left between them. This clone is a singleton in its sample. Its matching antigen is unknown. Pooled in the analysis were second doses at about 4 or about 12 weeks. The source of this sequence is an adult who received the AZD1222 COVID-19 vaccine. The genes are TRBV19 and TRBJ1-4; the D gene is possibly TRBD1 (5 bases). Sequenced material: peripheral blood, taken 28 days after the second AZD1222 dose. CDR3 residues: CASSIKGKVDDEKLFF. The CDR3 DNA is TGTGCCAGTAGTATTAAGGGGAAGGTGGACGATGAAAAACTGTTTTTT.